This T cell receptor beta chain was identified in a study of blood T cell repertoires in COVID-19. Clones were sequenced by immunoSEQ multiplex PCR, and TCRdb holds only the in-frame ones, with some missing. Of more than 150,000 clones listed, about 88% are singletons. This clone came up once. The length of the CDR3 is 15 residues. The germline CDR1 and CDR2 sequences are LGHDT and YNNKEL (reference sequence). The junction had 7 bases not matched to a gene; V was cut back by 5 bases and J by 5 bases. The chain couples TRBV3-1 (or the pseudogene TRBV3-2) to TRBJ2-1; TRBD2 aligns across 9 bases. Material: peripheral blood. The clonotype comes from a man aged 55 to 69 with COVID-19, enrolled during active disease. This chain's CDR3 is CASSLTSGPDNEQFF. The CDR3, as DNA: TGTGCCAGCAGCTTAACTAGCGGGCCCGACAATGAGCAGTTCTTC.